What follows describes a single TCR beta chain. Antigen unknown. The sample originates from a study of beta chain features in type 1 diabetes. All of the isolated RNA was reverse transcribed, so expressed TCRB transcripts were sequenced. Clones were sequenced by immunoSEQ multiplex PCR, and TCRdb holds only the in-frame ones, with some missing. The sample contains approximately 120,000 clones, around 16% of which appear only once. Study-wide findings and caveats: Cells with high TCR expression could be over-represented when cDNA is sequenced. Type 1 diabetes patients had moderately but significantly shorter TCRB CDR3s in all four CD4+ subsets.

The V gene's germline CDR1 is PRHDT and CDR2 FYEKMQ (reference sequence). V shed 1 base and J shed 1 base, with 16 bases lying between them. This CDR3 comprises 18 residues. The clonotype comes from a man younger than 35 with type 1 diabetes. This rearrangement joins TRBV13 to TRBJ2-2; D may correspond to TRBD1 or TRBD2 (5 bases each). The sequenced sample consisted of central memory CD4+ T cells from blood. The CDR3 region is CASSLVGDLNRNTGELFF. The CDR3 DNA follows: TGTGCCAGCAGCTTAGTCGGGGACCTTAACCGGAACACCGGGGAGCTGTTTTTT.